The 26 T cell receptor beta chains given below trace back to one sample, sequenced in a study of T cell responses to AZD1222 COVID-19 vaccine. The data were produced by immunoSEQ multiplex PCR, yet TCRdb's version contains in-frame clones alone and is incomplete. The table records roughly 150,000 clones, about 90% of them present only once. This material consisted of peripheral blood, taken 28 days after the second AZD1222 dose. All receptors derive from an adult who received the AZD1222 COVID-19 vaccine.

The J gene is TRBJ1-1, the V gene TRBV10-3; D perhaps matches TRBD1 (6 bases). V was shortened by 6 bases and J by 0 bases, with 14 bases between the two germline ends. CDR3 size: 15 residues. Looked up from germline, CDR1 is ENHRY and CDR2 is SYGVKD. Here the CDR3 reads CAIRDGTRMNTEAFF. In DNA form, the CDR3 reads TGTGCCATCAGAGATGGGACACGGATGAACACTGAAGCTTTCTTT.

The chain uses TRBV6-5 and TRBJ2-3; D may be TRBD1 or TRBD2 (5 bases each). This CDR3 is built from 15 residues. CDR1 is MNHEY, CDR2 SVGAGI, per germline. V was clipped by 0 bases and J by 6 bases, with 13 bases between them. The CDR3 loop reads CASSYSGPPGDTQYF. The CDR3, as DNA: TGTGCCAGCAGTTACTCGGGACCCCCGGGGGATACGCAGTATTTT.

The chain combines TRBV3-1 (or the pseudogene TRBV3-2) with TRBJ2-1, with D perhaps TRBD2 (5 bases). CDR1 LGHDT and CDR2 YNNKEL come from the germline V gene (reference sequence). V was trimmed by 1 base and J by 9 bases, leaving 7 bases between them. There are 12 residues in the CDR3. CDR3 nucleotide sequence: TGTGCCAGCAGCCAAGGCCTAGCTGAGCAGTTCTTC. It yields the protein CASSQGLAEQFF.

V and J are TRBV28 and TRBJ1-2, with 8 bases that match TRBD1. CDR1 is MDHEN, CDR2 SYDVKM, per germline. Trimming cost V 4 bases and J 1 base; bases outside gene matches: 8. CDR3 length: 16 residues. The CDR3 is CASSSGTGLINYGYTF. The CDR3 DNA reads TGTGCCAGCAGTTCCGGGACAGGCCTTATTAACTATGGCTACACCTTC.

The rearrangement uses TRBV28 and TRBJ1-1; the D is unclear. Germline V gene sequence: CDR1 MDHEN, CDR2 SYDVKM. The ends were cut back, 2 bases at V and 1 base at J, with 8 bases in the middle. The CDR3 length is 14 residues. The DNA for the CDR3 is TGTGCCAGCAGTTTAGCTCGACAGAACACTGAAGCTTTCTTT. It yields the protein CASSLARQNTEAFF. Based on the CDR3 plus reference TRBV28 and TRBJ1-1, the full variable domain is DVKVTQSSRYLVKRTGEKVFLECVQDMDHENMFWYRQDPGLGLRLIYFSYDVKMKEKGDIPEGYSVSREKKERFSLILESASTNQTSMYLCASSLARQNTEAFFGQGTRLTVV.

The gene calls are TRBV5-6 and TRBJ2-3; D may be TRBD2 (6 bases). The CDR3 totals 15 residues. V was trimmed by 4 bases and J by 2 bases, leaving 14 bases between them. Per the germline V gene, CDR1 is SGHDT and CDR2 is YYEEEE. The DNA of the CDR3 is TGTGCCAGCAGCCCATCTGGCGGGGCCACAGATACGCAGTATTTT. Amino acids: CASSPSGGATDTQYF. The variable domain in full, completed from reference TRBV5-6 and TRBJ2-3, reads DAGVTQSPTHLIKTRGQQVTLRCSPKSGHDTVSWYQQALGQGPQFIFQYYEEEERQRGNFPDRFSGHQFPNYSSELNVNALLLGDSALYLCASSPSGGATDTQYFGPGTRLTVL.

The J gene is TRBJ2-7, the V gene TRBV7-2; D gene unclear. The CDR3 is 14 amino acids. Germline lookup yields CDR1 SGHTA and CDR2 FQGNSA. V was pared by 5 bases and J by 6 bases, with 17 bases between. The CDR3 DNA reads as TGTGCCAGCAGCAGGGCTTTGATTGTTTCCGAGCAGTACTTC. Amino acid sequence: CASSRALIVSEQYF. Supplemented by reference TRBV7-2 and TRBJ2-7, the full variable domain reads GAGVSQSPSNKVTEKGKDVELRCDPISGHTALYWYRQSLGQGLEFLIYFQGNSAPDKSGLPSDRFSAERTGGSVSTLTIQRTQQEDSAVYLCASSRALIVSEQYFGPGTRLTVT.

The chain joins TRBV6-2 or TRBV6-3 to TRBJ1-2; D gene ambiguous. CDR3 length: 12 residues. V dropped 0 bases and J dropped 8 bases, with 7 bases sitting between them. Germline CDR1 MNHEY, CDR2 SVGEGT. The CDR3 DNA reads TGTGCCAGCAGTTACTCGTCCCAAGGCTACACCTTC. Amino acids: CASSYSSQGYTF.

This CDR3 is CASSVGLMNTEAFF. The DNA for the CDR3 is TGTGCCAGCAGCGTAGGACTGATGAACACTGAAGCTTTCTTT. The chain is built from TRBV9 and TRBJ1-1; D is undetermined. The CDR3 extends over 14 amino acids. Between the trimmed V and J ends, which lost 0 bases and 0 bases, there was a span of 6 bases. Per the germline V gene, CDR1 is SGDLS and CDR2 is YYNGEE.

In this sample, this clone turned up a few times. The chain is built from TRBV30 and TRBJ1-1; D call uncertain. Germline lookup yields CDR1 GTSNPN and CDR2 SVGIG (reference sequence). V was cut by 1 base and J by 3 bases, with 3 bases left in between. The CDR3 sequence is 11 residues long. CDR3 in DNA: TGTGCCTGGAGTGACTACACTGAAGCTTTCTTT. It translates to CAWSDYTEAFF.

This clone was detected only once. The chain is built from TRBV28 and TRBJ2-1; TRBD2 might be the D (5 bases). The CDR3 has 15 residues. The ends were cut back, 1 base at V and 3 bases at J, with 10 bases in the middle. Germline CDR1 and CDR2: MDHEN and SYDVKM. The CDR3: CASSLLASYYNEQFF. The CDR3, as DNA: TGTGCCAGCAGTTTATTGGCTAGCTACTACAATGAGCAGTTCTTC.

The J gene is TRBJ2-2, the V gene TRBV3-1 (or the pseudogene TRBV3-2); the D is unclear. Trimming shortened V by 0 bases and J by 4 bases, and 3 bases separated the two germline ends. Germline V gene data show CDR1 as LGHDT and CDR2 as YNNKEL (reference sequence). The CDR3 runs to 13 residues. The CDR3 loop is CASSQEGTGELFF. For the CDR3, the DNA is TGTGCCAGCAGCCAAGAGGGCACCGGGGAGCTGTTTTTT.

This sequence joins TRBV6-1 and TRBJ2-3; D may be TRBD2 (5 bases). From germline, CDR1 is MNHNS and CDR2 SASEGT. The CDR3 totals 16 residues. V lost 2 bases and J lost 2, with 14 bases in between. The CDR3 loop is CASSERPSLVTDTQYF. CDR3 in DNA: TGTGCCAGCAGTGAAAGGCCGTCACTAGTCACAGATACGCAGTATTTT.

This sequence joins TRBV23-1 and TRBJ1-4, with D possibly being TRBD1 (6 bases). TRBV23-1 is labeled an ORF, and its function is uncertain. Trimming stripped 3 bases from V and 8 bases from J, with 16 bases between. This CDR3 contains 15 residues. CDR3 coding DNA: TGCGCCAGCAGTCAGGGACACTTAAAAGGGGAAAAACTGTTTTTT. It encodes CASSQGHLKGEKLFF.

The V call is TRBV19, the J call TRBJ2-7; TRBD2 agrees at 7 bases. The V gene's germline CDR1 is LNHDA and CDR2 SQIVND (reference sequence). J gave up 0 bases and V 4 bases, and 6 bases lay outside the gene matches. The CDR3 is made up of 15 amino acids. CDR3: CASSKERDPSYEQYF. Here the CDR3 DNA reads TGTGCCAGTAGTAAGGAGCGGGACCCCTCCTACGAGCAGTACTTC.

This chain uses TRBV6-1 with TRBJ2-7, with TRBD2 matching 7 bases. This CDR3 comprises 16 residues. The germline V gene has CDR1 MNHNS and CDR2 SASEGT. J gave up 2 bases and V 2 bases, and 9 bases lay outside the gene matches. CDR3 region: CASSERLWGGTYEQYF. DNA for the CDR3: TGTGCCAGCAGTGAAAGGCTTTGGGGGGGGACCTACGAGCAGTACTTC.

The chain joins TRBV18 to TRBJ1-3; tentative D call: TRBD1 (5 bases). The CDR3 length is 13 residues. Germline values: CDR1 KGHSH, CDR2 LQKENI. Deletions cut 2 bases from V and 14 bases from J, with 16 bases between. CDR3 amino acids: CASSPGADKSLYF. CDR3 coding DNA: TGTGCCAGCTCACCAGGGGCCGACAAGAGCTTATATTTT. Filled out from reference TRBV18 and TRBJ1-3, the complete variable domain reads NAGVMQNPRHLVRRRGQEARLRCSPMKGHSHVYWYRQLPEEGLKFMVYLQKENIIDESGMPKERFSAEFPKEGPSILRIQQVVRGDSAAYFCASSPGADKSLYFGEGSWLTVV.

J is TRBJ2-7 and V is TRBV7-2; TRBD2 is a possible D gene (6 bases). This CDR3 comprises 18 residues. Germline-derived CDR1 and CDR2 are SGHTA and FQGNSA. V was cut by 5 bases and J by 0 bases, with 23 bases left in between. The CDR3 spells CASSPTALAISFSYEQYF. In DNA, the CDR3 is TGTGCCAGCAGCCCCACGGCGCTAGCGATATCGTTCTCCTACGAGCAGTACTTC.

This chain connects TRBV6-2 or TRBV6-3 to TRBJ2-7, with TRBD1 matching 7 bases. The CDR3 spans 15 residues. CDR1 is MNHEY and CDR2 is SVGEGT in the germline V gene. Trimming removed 4 bases from V and 2 bases from J; junction bases left unmatched: 8. In nucleotides, the CDR3 is TGTGCCAGCAGTTCCCAGACAGGGCGGACCTACGAGCAGTACTTC. Encoded protein: CASSSQTGRTYEQYF.

V usage is TRBV21-1 and J usage is TRBJ1-1; whether TRBD1, the table's D call, matches the DNA was not checked. TRBV21-1 constitutes a pseudogene. This CDR3 region has 16 residues. CDR3 DNA sequence: TGTGCCAGCAGCAAACCCCGACGGACAGGAAACACTGAAGCTTTCTTT. Translating gives CASSKPRRTGNTEAFF.

The CDR3: CASSYSSRGGTTEAFF. The CDR3, as DNA: TGTGCCAGCAGTTACTCGTCCCGGGGAGGGACCACTGAAGCTTTCTTT. The chain is built from TRBV6-5 and TRBJ1-1; D may be TRBD1 (5 bases). In germline, CDR1 is MNHEY, CDR2 SVGAGI. The V end lost 0 bases, the J end lost 4 bases, and 15 bases lay between the germline ends. CDR3 size: 16 residues.

The chain has TRBV6-5 and TRBJ1-1; maybe TRBD1 (6 bases). The length of the CDR3 is 14 residues. Germline loops: CDR1 MNHEY, CDR2 SVGAGI. The V end lost 5 bases, the J end lost 5 bases, and 15 bases lay between the germline ends. CDR3 in amino acids: CASSLGGGMTEAFF. As DNA, the CDR3 is TGTGCCAGCAGTCTGGGAGGGGGGATGACTGAAGCTTTCTTT.

This chain joins TRBV19 and TRBJ2-6; D ambiguous. Germline V gene data show CDR1 as LNHDA and CDR2 as SQIVND (reference sequence). Between the trimmed V and J ends, which lost 7 bases and 0 bases, there was a span of 19 bases. The CDR3 has 18 amino acids. CDR3 protein: CASTPQLLLNSGANVLTF. The CDR3 nucleotides are TGTGCCAGTACCCCGCAATTACTACTGAACTCTGGGGCCAACGTCCTGACTTTC.

Remarks on this clone: The same CDR3 is also encoded by other DNA sequences in this sample. The V gene is TRBV6-1, the J gene TRBJ1-3; D unresolved. V was cut by 2 bases and J by 3 bases, with 2 bases left in between. There are 12 residues in the CDR3. Germline V lookup: CDR1 MNHNS, CDR2 SASEGT. The CDR3 is CASSELGNTIYF. Here the CDR3 DNA reads TGTGCCAGCAGTGAACTTGGAAACACCATATATTTT.

This rearrangement joins TRBV30 to TRBJ2-2; D unresolved. Germline assignment: CDR1 GTSNPN and CDR2 SVGIG (reference sequence). V was clipped by 2 bases and J by 4 bases, with 14 bases between them. This CDR3 has 15 residues. This CDR3 is CAWSFGVLRTGELFF. CDR3 sequence (DNA): TGTGCCTGGAGTTTTGGGGTGTTGCGCACCGGGGAGCTGTTTTTT.

This clone appeared a single time. The chain combines TRBV28 with TRBJ1-1; TRBD1 is a possible D gene (5 bases). Per the germline V gene, CDR1 is MDHEN and CDR2 is SYDVKM. V lost 5 bases to trimming and J lost 0 bases, with 10 bases between them. This CDR3 region has 14 residues. The CDR3 DNA reads TGTGCCAGCAGTGTGGGGACGGTGAACACTGAAGCTTTCTTT. Encoded protein: CASSVGTVNTEAFF.